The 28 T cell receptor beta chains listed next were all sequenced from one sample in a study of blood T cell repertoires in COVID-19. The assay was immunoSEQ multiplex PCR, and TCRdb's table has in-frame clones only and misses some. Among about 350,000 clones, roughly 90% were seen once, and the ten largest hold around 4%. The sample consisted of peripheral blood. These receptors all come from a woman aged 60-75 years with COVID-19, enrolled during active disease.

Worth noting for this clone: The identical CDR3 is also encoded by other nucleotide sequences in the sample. The CDR3 is CASSQGSGYGYTF. In DNA form, the CDR3 reads TGTGCCAGCAGCCAAGGGTCAGGCTATGGCTACACCTTC. The V gene is TRBV4-2, the J gene TRBJ1-2; no firm D call. The CDR3 covers 13 residues. CDR1 is LGHNA and CDR2 is YNFKEQ in the germline V gene. V was trimmed by 1 base and J by 4 bases, leaving 7 bases between them.

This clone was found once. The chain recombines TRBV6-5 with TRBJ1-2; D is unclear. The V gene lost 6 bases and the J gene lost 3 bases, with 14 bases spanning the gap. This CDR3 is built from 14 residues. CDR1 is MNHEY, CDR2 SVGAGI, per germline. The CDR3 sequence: CASRRLPGDYGYTF. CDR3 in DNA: TGTGCCAGCAGAAGACTCCCTGGAGACTATGGCTACACCTTC.

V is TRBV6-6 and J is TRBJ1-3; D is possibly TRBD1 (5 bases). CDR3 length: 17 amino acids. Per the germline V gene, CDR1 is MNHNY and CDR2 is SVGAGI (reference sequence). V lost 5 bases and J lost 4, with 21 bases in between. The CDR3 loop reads CASSPGLGEASGNTIYF. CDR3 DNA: TGTGCCAGCAGTCCCGGGTTGGGGGAGGCTTCAGGAAACACCATATATTTT.

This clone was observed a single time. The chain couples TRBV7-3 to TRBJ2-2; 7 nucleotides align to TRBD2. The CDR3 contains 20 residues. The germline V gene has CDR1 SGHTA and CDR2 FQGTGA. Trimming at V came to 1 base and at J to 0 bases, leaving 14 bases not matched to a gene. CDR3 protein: CASSLMGGFDGGTNTGELFF. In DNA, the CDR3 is TGTGCCAGCAGCTTAATGGGCGGTTTTGACGGGGGGACGAACACCGGGGAGCTGTTTTTT.

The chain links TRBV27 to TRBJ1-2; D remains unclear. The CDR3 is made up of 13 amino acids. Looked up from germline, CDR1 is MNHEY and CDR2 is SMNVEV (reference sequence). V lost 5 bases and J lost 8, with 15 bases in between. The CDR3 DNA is TGTGCCAGCAGTGCTACGAGGGCGGAGGGCTACACCTTC. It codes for CASSATRAEGYTF.

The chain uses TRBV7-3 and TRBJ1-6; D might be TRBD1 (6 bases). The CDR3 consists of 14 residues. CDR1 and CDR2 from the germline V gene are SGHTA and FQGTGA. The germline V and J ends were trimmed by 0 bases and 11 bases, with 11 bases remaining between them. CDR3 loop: CASSLTPQGPPLHF. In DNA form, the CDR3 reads TGTGCCAGCAGCTTAACCCCTCAGGGGCCACCCCTCCACTTT. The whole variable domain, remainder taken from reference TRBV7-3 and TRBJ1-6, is GAGVSQTPSNKVTEKGKYVELRCDPISGHTALYWYRQSLGQGPEFLIYFQGTGAADDSGLPNDRFFAVRPEGSVSTLKIQRTERGDSAVYLCASSLTPQGPPLHFGNGTRLTVT.

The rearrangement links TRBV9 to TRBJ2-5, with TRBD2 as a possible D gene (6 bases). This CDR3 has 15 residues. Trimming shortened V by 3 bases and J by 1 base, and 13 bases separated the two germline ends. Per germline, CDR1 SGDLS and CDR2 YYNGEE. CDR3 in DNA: TGTGCCAGCAGCGGCGGGACGCTGAGCCAAGAGACCCAGTACTTC. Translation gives CASSGGTLSQETQYF.

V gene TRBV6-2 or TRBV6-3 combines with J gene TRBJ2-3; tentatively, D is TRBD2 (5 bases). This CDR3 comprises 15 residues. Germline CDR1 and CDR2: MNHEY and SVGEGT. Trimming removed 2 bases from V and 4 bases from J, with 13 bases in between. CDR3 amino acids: CASSYGTRVADTQYF. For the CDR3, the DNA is TGTGCCAGCAGTTACGGCACTAGGGTTGCAGATACGCAGTATTTT.

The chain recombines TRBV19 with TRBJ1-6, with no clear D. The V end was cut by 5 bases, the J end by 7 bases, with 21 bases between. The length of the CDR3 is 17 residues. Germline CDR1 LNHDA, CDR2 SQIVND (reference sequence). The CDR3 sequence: CASSARAAEKGNSPLHF. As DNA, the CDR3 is TGTGCCAGTAGTGCCCGAGCGGCCGAGAAAGGGAATTCACCCCTCCACTTT.

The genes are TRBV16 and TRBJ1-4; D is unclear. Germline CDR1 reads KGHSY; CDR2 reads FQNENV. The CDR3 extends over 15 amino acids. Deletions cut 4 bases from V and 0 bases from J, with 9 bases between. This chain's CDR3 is CASSPGGATNEKLFF. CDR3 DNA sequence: TGTGCCAGCAGCCCCGGCGGGGCAACTAATGAAAAACTGTTTTTT.

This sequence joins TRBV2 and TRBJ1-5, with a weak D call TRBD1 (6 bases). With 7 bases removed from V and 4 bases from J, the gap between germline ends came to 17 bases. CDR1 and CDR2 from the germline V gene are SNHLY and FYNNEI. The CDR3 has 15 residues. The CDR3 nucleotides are TGTGCCAGCATGAGAGACAGGATGGATAATCAGCCCCAGCATTTT. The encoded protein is CASMRDRMDNQPQHF.

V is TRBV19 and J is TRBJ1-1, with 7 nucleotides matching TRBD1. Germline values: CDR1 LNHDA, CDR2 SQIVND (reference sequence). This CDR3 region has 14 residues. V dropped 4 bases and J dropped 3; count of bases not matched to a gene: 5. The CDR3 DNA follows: TGTGCCAGTAGTAGGAGGACAGGCGACACTGAAGCTTTCTTT. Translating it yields CASSRRTGDTEAFF.

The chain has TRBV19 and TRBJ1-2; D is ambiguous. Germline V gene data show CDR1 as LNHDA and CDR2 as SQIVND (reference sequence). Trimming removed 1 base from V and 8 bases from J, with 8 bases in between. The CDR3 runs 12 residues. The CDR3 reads CASSIASRGYTF. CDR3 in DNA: TGTGCCAGTAGTATAGCCAGCAGGGGCTACACCTTC.

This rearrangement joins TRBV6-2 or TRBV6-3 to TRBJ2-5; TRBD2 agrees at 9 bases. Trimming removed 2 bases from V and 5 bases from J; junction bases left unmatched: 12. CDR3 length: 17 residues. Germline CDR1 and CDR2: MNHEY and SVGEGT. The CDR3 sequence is CASSYGPRGGLVETQYF. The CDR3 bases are TGTGCCAGCAGTTACGGCCCGCGGGGGGGTCTGGTGGAGACCCAGTACTTC.

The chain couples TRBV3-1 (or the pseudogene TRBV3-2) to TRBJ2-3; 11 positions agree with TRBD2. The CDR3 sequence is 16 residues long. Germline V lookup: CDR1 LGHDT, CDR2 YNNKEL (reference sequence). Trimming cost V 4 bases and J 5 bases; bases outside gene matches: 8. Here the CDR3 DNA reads TGTGCCAGCAGCCCCCGACTAGCGGGGCGTGTAGATACGCAGTATTTT. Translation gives CASSPRLAGRVDTQYF.

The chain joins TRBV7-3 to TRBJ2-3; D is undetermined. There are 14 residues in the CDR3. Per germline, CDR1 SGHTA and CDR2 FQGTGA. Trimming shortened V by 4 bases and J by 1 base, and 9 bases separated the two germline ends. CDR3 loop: CASSSLSGTDTQYF. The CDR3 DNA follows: TGTGCCAGCAGCTCACTATCTGGCACAGATACGCAGTATTTT.

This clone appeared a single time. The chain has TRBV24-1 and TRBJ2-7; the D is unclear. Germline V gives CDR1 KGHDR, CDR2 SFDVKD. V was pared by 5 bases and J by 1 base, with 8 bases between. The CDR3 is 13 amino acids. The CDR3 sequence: CATSVQDSYEQYF. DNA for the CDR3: TGTGCCACCAGTGTGCAGGATTCCTACGAGCAGTACTTC.

The CDR3 bases are TGTGCCATCAGCAACAGCTATGGCTACACCTTC. Amino acid sequence: CAISNSYGYTF. The genes are TRBV10-3 and TRBJ1-2; D is unresolved. CDR3 size: 11 residues. Germline V gives CDR1 ENHRY, CDR2 SYGVKD. V was shortened by 6 bases and J by 4 bases, with 6 bases between the two germline ends.

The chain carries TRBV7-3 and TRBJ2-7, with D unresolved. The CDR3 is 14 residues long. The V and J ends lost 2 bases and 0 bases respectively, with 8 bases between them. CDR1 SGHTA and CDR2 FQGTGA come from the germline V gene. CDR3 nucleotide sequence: TGTGCCAGCAGCTTAGGTGGCGGCTCCTACGAGCAGTACTTC. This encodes CASSLGGGSYEQYF.

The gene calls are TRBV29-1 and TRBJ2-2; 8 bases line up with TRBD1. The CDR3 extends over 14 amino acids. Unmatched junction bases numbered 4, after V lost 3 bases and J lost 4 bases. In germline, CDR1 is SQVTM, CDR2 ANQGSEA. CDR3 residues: CSVETGVATGELFF. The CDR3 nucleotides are TGCAGCGTTGAGACAGGGGTGGCCACCGGGGAGCTGTTTTTT.

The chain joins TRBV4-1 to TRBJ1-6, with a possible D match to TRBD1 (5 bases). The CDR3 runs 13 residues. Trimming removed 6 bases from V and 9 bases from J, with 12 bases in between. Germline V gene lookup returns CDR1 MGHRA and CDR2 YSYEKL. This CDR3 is CASRGTGSSPLHF. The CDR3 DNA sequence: TGCGCCAGCAGAGGGACTGGAAGTTCACCCCTCCACTTT.

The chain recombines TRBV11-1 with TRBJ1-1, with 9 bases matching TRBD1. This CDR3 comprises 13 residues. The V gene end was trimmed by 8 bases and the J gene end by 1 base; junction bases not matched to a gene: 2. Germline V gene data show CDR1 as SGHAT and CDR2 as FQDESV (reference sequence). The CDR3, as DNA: TGTGCCAGCCAGGGACAGGGGAACACTGAAGCTTTCTTT. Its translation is CASQGQGNTEAFF.

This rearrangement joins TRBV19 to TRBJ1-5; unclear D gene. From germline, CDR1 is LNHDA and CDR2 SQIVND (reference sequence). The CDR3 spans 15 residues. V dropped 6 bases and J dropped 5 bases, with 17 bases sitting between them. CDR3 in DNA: TGTGCCAGTAGACCCTTTCGGACTGGGGATCAGCCCCAGCATTTT. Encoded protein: CASRPFRTGDQPQHF.

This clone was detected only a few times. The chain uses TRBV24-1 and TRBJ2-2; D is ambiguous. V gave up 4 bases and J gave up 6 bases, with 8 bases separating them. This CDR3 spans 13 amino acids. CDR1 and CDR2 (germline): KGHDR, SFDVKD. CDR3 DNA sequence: TGTGCCACCAGTGAGCGCGAAGCCGGGGAGCTGTTTTTT. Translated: CATSEREAGELFF.

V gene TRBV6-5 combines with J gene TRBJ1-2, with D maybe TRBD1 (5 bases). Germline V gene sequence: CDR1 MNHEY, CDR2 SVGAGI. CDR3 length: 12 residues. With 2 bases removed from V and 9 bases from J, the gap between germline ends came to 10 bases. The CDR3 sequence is CASSYRRDSYTF. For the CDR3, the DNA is TGTGCCAGCAGTTACCGCAGGGATAGCTACACCTTC.

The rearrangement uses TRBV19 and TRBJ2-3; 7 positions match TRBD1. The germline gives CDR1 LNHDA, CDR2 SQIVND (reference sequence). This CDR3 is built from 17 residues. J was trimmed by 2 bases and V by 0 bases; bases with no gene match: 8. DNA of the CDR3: TGTGCCAGTAGTATAGAGGCTGGGACAGTAACCACAGATACGCAGTATTTT. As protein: CASSIEAGTVTTDTQYF.

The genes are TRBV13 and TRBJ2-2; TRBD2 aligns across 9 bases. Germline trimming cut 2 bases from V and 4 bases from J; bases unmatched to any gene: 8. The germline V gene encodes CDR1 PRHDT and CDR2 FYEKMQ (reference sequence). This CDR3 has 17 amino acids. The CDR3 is CASSLPPGAGGTGELFF. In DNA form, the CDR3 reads TGTGCCAGCAGCTTACCCCCGGGAGCGGGGGGCACCGGGGAGCTGTTTTTT.

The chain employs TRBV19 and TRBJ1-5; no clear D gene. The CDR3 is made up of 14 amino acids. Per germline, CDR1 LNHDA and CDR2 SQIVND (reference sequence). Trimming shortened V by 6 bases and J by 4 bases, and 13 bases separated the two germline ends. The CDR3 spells CASSLTLTNQPQHF. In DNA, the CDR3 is TGTGCCAGTAGCCTGACTCTCACTAATCAGCCCCAGCATTTT.